This T cell receptor (beta chain) was observed in a study of naive and memory T cell subsets. The sample holds many counts of this clonotype. This CDR3 is built from 14 residues. Per germline, CDR1 LGHDT and CDR2 YNNKEL (reference sequence). The V end was cut by 2 bases, the J end by 3 bases, with 8 bases between. An equimolar mix of two oligonucleotides served as the beta constant-region primer for TRBC1 and TRBC2. One entry per CDR3 protein results from TCRdb running MiXCR on the UMI-ligation and nested PCR reads. The table includes some 100,000 distinct CDR3 sequences, approximately 6.5% detected once. Separate alpha and beta amplification began at the second PCR step.

The sequence derives from a human donor in good health. This chain uses TRBV3-1 with TRBJ1-5, with D possibly TRBD1 on 5 matching bases. The source material was central memory CD4+ T cells from blood. In DNA form, the CDR3 reads TGTGCCAGCAGCCAAAGGGGTACCAATCAGCCCCAGCATTTT. Its translation is CASSQRGTNQPQHF.